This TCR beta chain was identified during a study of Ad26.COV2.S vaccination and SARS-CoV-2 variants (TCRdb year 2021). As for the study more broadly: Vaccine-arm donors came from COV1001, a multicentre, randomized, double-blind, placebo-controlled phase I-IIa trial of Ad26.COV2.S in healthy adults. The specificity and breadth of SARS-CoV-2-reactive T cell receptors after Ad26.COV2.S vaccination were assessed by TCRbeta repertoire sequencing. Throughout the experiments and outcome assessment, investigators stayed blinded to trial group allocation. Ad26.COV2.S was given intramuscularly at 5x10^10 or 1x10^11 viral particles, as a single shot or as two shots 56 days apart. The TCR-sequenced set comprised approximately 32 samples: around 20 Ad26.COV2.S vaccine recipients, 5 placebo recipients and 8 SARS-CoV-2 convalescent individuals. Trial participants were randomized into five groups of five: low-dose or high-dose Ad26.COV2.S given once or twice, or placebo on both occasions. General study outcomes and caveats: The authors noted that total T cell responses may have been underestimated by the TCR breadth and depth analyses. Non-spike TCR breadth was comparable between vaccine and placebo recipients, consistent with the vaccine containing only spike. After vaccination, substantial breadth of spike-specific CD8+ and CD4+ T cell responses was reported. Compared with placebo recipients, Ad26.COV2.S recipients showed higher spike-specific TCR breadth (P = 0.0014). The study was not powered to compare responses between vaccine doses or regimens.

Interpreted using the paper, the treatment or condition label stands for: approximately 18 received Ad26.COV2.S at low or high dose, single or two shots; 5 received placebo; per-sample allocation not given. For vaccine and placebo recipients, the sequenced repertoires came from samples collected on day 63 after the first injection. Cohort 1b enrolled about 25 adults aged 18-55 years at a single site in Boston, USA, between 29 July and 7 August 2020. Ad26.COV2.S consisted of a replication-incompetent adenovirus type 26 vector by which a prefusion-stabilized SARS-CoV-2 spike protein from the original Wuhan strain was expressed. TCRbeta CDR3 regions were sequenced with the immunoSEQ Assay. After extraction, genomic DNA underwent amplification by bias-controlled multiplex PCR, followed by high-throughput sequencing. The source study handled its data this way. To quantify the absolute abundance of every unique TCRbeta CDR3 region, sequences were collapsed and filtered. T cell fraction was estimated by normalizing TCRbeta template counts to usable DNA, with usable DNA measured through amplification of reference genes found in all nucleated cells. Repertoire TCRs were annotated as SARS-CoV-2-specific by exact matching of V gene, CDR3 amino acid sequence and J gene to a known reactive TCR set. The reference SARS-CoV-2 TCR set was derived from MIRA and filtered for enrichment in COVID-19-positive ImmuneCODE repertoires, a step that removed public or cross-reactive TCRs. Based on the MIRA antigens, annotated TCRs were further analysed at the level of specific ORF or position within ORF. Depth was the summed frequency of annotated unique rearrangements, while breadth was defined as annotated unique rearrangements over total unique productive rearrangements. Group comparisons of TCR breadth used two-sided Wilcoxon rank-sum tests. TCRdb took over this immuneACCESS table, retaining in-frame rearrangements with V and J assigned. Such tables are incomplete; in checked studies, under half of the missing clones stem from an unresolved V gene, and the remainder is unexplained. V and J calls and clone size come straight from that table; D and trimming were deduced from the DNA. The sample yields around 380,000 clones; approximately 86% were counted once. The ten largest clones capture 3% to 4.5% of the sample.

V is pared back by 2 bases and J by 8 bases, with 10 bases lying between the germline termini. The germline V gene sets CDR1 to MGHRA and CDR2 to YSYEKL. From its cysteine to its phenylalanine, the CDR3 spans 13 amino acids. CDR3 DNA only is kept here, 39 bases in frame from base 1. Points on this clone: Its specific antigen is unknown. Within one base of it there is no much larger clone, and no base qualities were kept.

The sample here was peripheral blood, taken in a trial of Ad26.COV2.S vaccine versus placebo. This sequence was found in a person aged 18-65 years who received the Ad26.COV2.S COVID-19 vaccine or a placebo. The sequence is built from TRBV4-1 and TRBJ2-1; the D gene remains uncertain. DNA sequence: TGCGCCAGCAGCCAACGGACGTTTGATGAGCAGTTCTTC. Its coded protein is CASSQRTFDEQFF.